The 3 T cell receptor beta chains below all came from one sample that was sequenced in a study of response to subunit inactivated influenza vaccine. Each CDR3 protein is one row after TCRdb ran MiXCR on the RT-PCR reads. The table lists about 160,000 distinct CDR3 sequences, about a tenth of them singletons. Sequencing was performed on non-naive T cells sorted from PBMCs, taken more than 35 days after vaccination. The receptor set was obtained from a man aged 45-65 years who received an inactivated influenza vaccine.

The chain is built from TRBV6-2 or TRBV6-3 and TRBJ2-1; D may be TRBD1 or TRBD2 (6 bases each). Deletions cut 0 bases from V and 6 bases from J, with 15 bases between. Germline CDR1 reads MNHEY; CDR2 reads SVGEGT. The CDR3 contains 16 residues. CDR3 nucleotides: TGTGCCAGCAGTTACTCTTTGGCTAGGGGGGTCAATGAGCAGTTCTTC. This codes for CASSYSLARGVNEQFF.

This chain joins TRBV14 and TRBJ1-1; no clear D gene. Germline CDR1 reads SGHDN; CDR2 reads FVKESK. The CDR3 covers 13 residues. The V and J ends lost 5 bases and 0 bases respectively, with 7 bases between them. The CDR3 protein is CASSLSMNTEAFF. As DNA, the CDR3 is TGTGCCAGCAGCTTGAGCATGAACACTGAAGCTTTCTTT.

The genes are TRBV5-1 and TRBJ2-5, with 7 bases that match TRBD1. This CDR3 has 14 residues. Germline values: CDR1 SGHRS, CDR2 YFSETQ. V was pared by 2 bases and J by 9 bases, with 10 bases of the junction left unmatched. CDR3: CASSLNRDRGAQYF. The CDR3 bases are TGCGCCAGCAGCTTAAACCGGGACAGAGGAGCCCAGTACTTC. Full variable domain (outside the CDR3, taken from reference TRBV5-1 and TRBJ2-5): KAGVTQTPRYLIKTRGQQVTLSCSPISGHRSVSWYQQTPGQGLQFLFEYFSETQRNKGNFPGRFSGRQFSNSRSEMNVSTLELGDSALYLCASSLNRDRGAQYFGPGTRLLVL.